Below are 31 T cell receptor beta chains sequenced from a single sample in a study of shared T cell receptors in the human thymus. Libraries were prepared by immunoSEQ multiplex PCR; TCRdb keeps only in-frame clonotypes and omits some of them. The repertoire has about 380,000 clones, over 90% of them found once; the top ten carry roughly 0.021%. Material for sequencing was thymocytes. Receptor source: a human donor.

The table lists this clone with a few counts. The V call is TRBV5-4, the J call TRBJ2-2, with D unresolved. Trimming stripped 1 base from V and 5 bases from J, with 3 bases between. The CDR3 runs 12 residues. Looked up from germline, CDR1 is SGHNT and CDR2 is YYREEE (reference sequence). The CDR3 loop is CASSLSTGELFF. CDR3 coding DNA: TGTGCCAGCAGCTTGAGTACCGGGGAGCTGTTTTTT.

The chain uses TRBV5-1 and TRBJ2-7; 9 nucleotides align to TRBD2. CDR1 is SGHRS and CDR2 is YFSETQ in the germline V gene. The CDR3 is made up of 15 amino acids. J lost 2 bases, V lost 4 bases, and 7 bases had no gene match. The CDR3 region is CASSSAAGGPYEQYF. The CDR3 nucleotides read TGCGCCAGCAGCAGCGCGGCGGGAGGGCCCTACGAGCAGTACTTC.

The V call is TRBV5-1, the J call TRBJ1-2; TRBD1 matches 9 bases. The CDR3 length is 14 residues. The germline CDR1 and CDR2 sequences are SGHRS and YFSETQ. J was trimmed by 4 bases and V by 5 bases; bases with no gene match: 6. CDR3 in DNA: TGCGCCAGCAGGAGGGACAGGGAACGCTATGGCTACACCTTC. Its translation is CASRRDRERYGYTF.

The chain joins TRBV10-2 to TRBJ2-7, with no clear D. V was trimmed by 0 bases and J by 7 bases, leaving 4 bases between them. This CDR3 is built from 11 residues. Germline V CDR1 and CDR2: WSHSY, SAAADI. CDR3 in amino acids: CASSESSEQYF. The CDR3 DNA follows: TGCGCCAGCAGTGAGTCTTCTGAGCAGTACTTC.

This clone has just a few counts. V and J are TRBV10-3 and TRBJ2-5; 7 bases line up with TRBD2. The CDR3 runs 13 residues. With 10 bases clipped from V and 4 bases from J, the junction kept 9 bases outside the gene matches. Germline CDR1 is ENHRY and CDR2 is SYGVKD. The CDR3 DNA sequence: TGTGCCAGCGCCGCGTGGGGGGGAGAGACCCAGTACTTC. This gives the protein CASAAWGGETQYF.

This clone was seen just once. The chain combines TRBV9 with TRBJ1-3, with TRBD1 matching 9 bases. The CDR3 has 18 amino acids. Germline V gives CDR1 SGDLS, CDR2 YYNGEE. V shed 5 bases and J 0 bases; nucleotides not matched to a gene: 12. The CDR3 DNA is TGTGCCAGCAGTCGTAGGGGCGGGACAGGGCACTCTGGAAACACCATATATTTT. It encodes CASSRRGGTGHSGNTIYF.

The table lists this clone with a count of one. The CDR3 bases are TGTGCCACCAGCCCTGACAGGGCTATCAATCAGCCCCAGCATTTT. Its protein product is CATSPDRAINQPQHF. V gene TRBV15 combines with J gene TRBJ1-5, with 7 bases lining up with TRBD1. Losses at the gene ends were 5 bases for V and 3 bases for J; bases not matched to a gene: 7. Germline V gene sequence: CDR1 LNHNV, CDR2 YYDKDF (reference sequence). This CDR3 has 15 residues.

The chain couples TRBV9 to TRBJ2-1, with 7 bases fitting TRBD2. The V segment lost 4 bases and the J segment 7 bases; nucleotides outside the gene matches: 8. The CDR3 contains 14 residues. Germline assignment: CDR1 SGDLS and CDR2 YYNGEE. The CDR3 reads CASSTPASGNEQFF. The CDR3 DNA sequence: TGTGCCAGCAGCACTCCGGCTAGCGGTAATGAGCAGTTCTTC.

The rearrangement links TRBV18 to TRBJ2-2; 9 nucleotides align to TRBD1. V lost 5 bases and J lost 6; bases outside the gene matches: 7. Germline V gene lookup returns CDR1 KGHSH and CDR2 LQKENI. This CDR3 contains 15 residues. The CDR3 DNA reads TGTGCCAGCTCAAGGGACAGGGCAATGCCCGGGGAGCTGTTTTTT. The encoded protein is CASSRDRAMPGELFF.

The V gene is TRBV6-5, the J gene TRBJ2-7, with D tentatively TRBD1 (7 bases). The CDR3 runs to 15 residues. With 6 bases removed from V and 0 bases from J, the gap between germline ends came to 15 bases. Germline V gene lookup returns CDR1 MNHEY and CDR2 SVGAGI. CDR3 in DNA: TGTGCCAGCAGCTGGGCGGGACAGCTCTCCTACGAGCAGTACTTC. Encoded protein: CASSWAGQLSYEQYF.

This rearrangement joins TRBV5-6 to TRBJ1-1, with a tentative D call TRBD1 (6 bases). The CDR3 totals 15 residues. The V gene lost 2 bases and the J gene lost 0 bases, with 11 bases spanning the gap. Germline-derived CDR1 and CDR2 are SGHDT and YYEEEE. The CDR3 nucleotides are TGTGCCAGCAGCTTCTGGACAGATTTGAACACTGAAGCTTTCTTT. Its translation: CASSFWTDLNTEAFF.

The chain carries TRBV30 and TRBJ2-1, with 15 bases aligning to TRBD2. The V and J ends lost 1 base and 4 bases, in that order; junction bases with no gene match: 11. Germline V gene data show CDR1 as GTSNPN and CDR2 as SVGIG (reference sequence). CDR3 length: 19 amino acids. The CDR3 is CAWSGTFGLAGGSYNEQFF. The DNA for the CDR3 is TGTGCCTGGAGTGGGACCTTTGGACTAGCGGGAGGGTCATACAATGAGCAGTTCTTC. Filled out from reference TRBV30 and TRBJ2-1, the complete variable domain reads SQTIHQWPATLVQPVGSPLSLECTVEGTSNPNLYWYRQAAGRGLQLLFYSVGIGQISSEVPQNLSASRPQDRQFILSSKKLLLSDSGFYLCAWSGTFGLAGGSYNEQFFGPGTRLTVL.

This chain connects TRBV7-8 to TRBJ2-2; either TRBD1 or TRBD2 may supply D (7 bases each). Germline V gene lookup returns CDR1 SGHVS and CDR2 FQNEAQ. Trimming took 0 bases from V and 6 from J, leaving 14 bases between them. The CDR3 is made up of 16 amino acids. CDR3 residues: CASSLAGPGGAGELFF. Here the CDR3 DNA reads TGTGCCAGCAGCTTAGCTGGCCCAGGGGGGGCCGGGGAGCTGTTTTTT.

The chain uses TRBV7-9 and TRBJ2-1; D is unclear. Germline V CDR1 and CDR2: SEHNR, FQNEAQ (reference sequence). CDR3 size: 12 residues. Trimming left V 10 bases short and J 10 bases short, with 17 bases between. The CDR3 coding sequence is TGTGCCAAGTCAAGGCGTCTGGAGGAGCAGTTCTTC. The encoded protein is CAKSRRLEEQFF. Full variable domain (outside the CDR3, taken from reference TRBV7-9 and TRBJ2-1): DTGVSQNPRHKITKRGQNVTFRCDPISEHNRLYWYRQTLGQGPEFLTYFQNEAQLEKSRLLSDRFSAERPKGSFSTLEIQRTEQGDSAMYLCAKSRRLEEQFFGPGTRLTVL.

The CDR3 protein is CASSLVTERGAEAFF. In nucleotides, the CDR3 is TGTGCCAGCAGCTTAGTCACAGAGAGGGGCGCTGAAGCTTTCTTT. The chain carries TRBV7-8 and TRBJ1-1; maybe TRBD1 (5 bases). The germline V gene encodes CDR1 SGHVS and CDR2 FQNEAQ. V shed 1 base and J shed 6 bases, with 15 bases lying between them. This CDR3 contains 15 residues.

This chain uses TRBV29-1 with TRBJ2-5; TRBD2 agrees at 13 bases. CDR1 is SQVTM, CDR2 ANQGSEA, per germline. With 6 bases clipped from V and 4 bases from J, the junction kept 8 bases outside the gene matches. The CDR3 is 15 amino acids. Written as DNA, the CDR3 is TGCAGCGTAGAGGGACTAGCGGGAAGGGGAGAGACCCAGTACTTC. It translates to CSVEGLAGRGETQYF.

The V gene is TRBV5-1, the J gene TRBJ2-3, with a possible D match to TRBD1 (5 bases). Looked up from germline, CDR1 is SGHRS and CDR2 is YFSETQ. The CDR3 runs to 13 residues. V lost 3 bases and J 2 bases, leaving 7 bases between the germline ends. Here the CDR3 reads CASSSTVTDTQYF. The CDR3, as DNA: TGCGCCAGCAGCTCGACAGTCACAGATACGCAGTATTTT.

The chain employs TRBV5-6 and TRBJ1-1, with D possibly TRBD1 on 6 matching bases. The germline V gene encodes CDR1 SGHDT and CDR2 YYEEEE. Trimming removed 4 bases at V and 3 bases at J, with 10 bases between. The CDR3 has 13 residues. The DNA for the CDR3 is TGTGCCAGCAGCCCAAGGGGGGACACTGAAGCTTTCTTT. It yields the protein CASSPRGDTEAFF.

A remark on this clone: Additional DNA sequences in this sample encode the identical CDR3. The chain carries TRBV18 and TRBJ2-1, with D perhaps given as TRBD1 or TRBD2 (5 bases each). From germline, CDR1 is KGHSH and CDR2 LQKENI. The CDR3 sequence is 14 residues long. The ends were cut back, 2 bases at V and 6 bases at J, with 11 bases in the middle. The CDR3 protein is CASSPAGGVNEQFF. CDR3 nucleotide sequence: TGTGCCAGCTCACCAGCTGGGGGAGTCAATGAGCAGTTCTTC.

The genes are TRBV28 and TRBJ2-1; tentatively, D is TRBD2 (6 bases). There are 16 residues in the CDR3. Germline CDR1 MDHEN, CDR2 SYDVKM. V shed 7 bases and J shed 11 bases, with 27 bases lying between them. CDR3 bases: TGTGCCAGCACCTTTCGCCGGGACTGGCGTCGAAGAAAGCAGTTCTTC. Protein sequence: CASTFRRDWRRRKQFF.

The chain links TRBV28 to TRBJ2-1; D remains unclear. Germline CDR1 is MDHEN and CDR2 is SYDVKM. Trimming removed 1 base at V and 9 bases at J, with 10 bases between. This CDR3 has 13 amino acids. The CDR3 sequence is CASSLLSRTEQFF. The CDR3 nucleotides read TGTGCCAGCAGTTTATTATCAAGAACTGAGCAGTTCTTC.

Details on this clone: Different DNA sequences within this sample yield the same CDR3. The rearrangement joins TRBV6-5 to TRBJ2-1; perhaps D is TRBD1 or TRBD2 (7 bases each). Germline CDR1 reads MNHEY; CDR2 reads SVGAGI. The length of the CDR3 is 14 residues. V was pared by 6 bases and J by 4 bases, with 13 bases between. For the CDR3, the DNA is TGTGCCAGCAGCCAGGGGGGGAGTTACAATGAGCAGTTCTTC. Encoded protein: CASSQGGSYNEQFF.

V and J are TRBV7-9 and TRBJ2-5; 7 bases agree with TRBD1. Unmatched junction bases numbered 6, after V lost 5 bases and J lost 3 bases. CDR3 size: 14 residues. CDR1 and CDR2 from the germline V gene are SEHNR and FQNEAQ (reference sequence). The CDR3 loop is CASSRDSREETQYF. As DNA, the CDR3 is TGTGCCAGCAGCCGGGACAGTAGGGAAGAGACCCAGTACTTC. Looking up the rest from reference TRBV7-9 and TRBJ2-5 gives the full variable domain: DTGVSQNPRHKITKRGQNVTFRCDPISEHNRLYWYRQTLGQGPEFLTYFQNEAQLEKSRLLSDRFSAERPKGSFSTLEIQRTEQGDSAMYLCASSRDSREETQYFGPGTRLLVL.

The chain links TRBV5-1 to TRBJ2-7, with unresolved D. Germline CDR1 reads SGHRS; CDR2 reads YFSETQ. The V end lost 0 bases, the J end lost 4 bases, and 11 bases lay between the germline ends. The length of the CDR3 is 14 residues. Here the CDR3 DNA reads TGCGCCAGCAGCTTGGACCCCGGTAGGTACGAGCAGTACTTC. It yields the protein CASSLDPGRYEQYF.

The V call is TRBV7-2, the J call TRBJ1-1; no firm D call. This CDR3 spans 14 amino acids. Trimming removed 4 bases at V and 10 bases at J, with 19 bases between. Germline CDR1 SGHTA, CDR2 FQGNSA. CDR3 residues: CASSWRASTRRAFF. The CDR3 bases are TGTGCCAGCAGCTGGCGGGCCTCAACCCGCCGAGCTTTCTTT.

CDR3 sequence reads: CASSPSTGHGTDTQYF. DNA for the CDR3: TGTGCCAGCAGCCCTTCTACAGGGCATGGCACAGATACGCAGTATTTT. The V call is TRBV7-4, the J call TRBJ2-3, with D perhaps matching TRBD1 (6 bases). V was trimmed by 5 bases and J by 1 base, leaving 16 bases between them. The CDR3 runs to 16 residues. The germline V gene has CDR1 SGHVT and CDR2 SQSDAQ.

V usage is TRBV9 and J usage is TRBJ1-6; 9 positions agree with TRBD1. The J segment lost 7 bases and the V segment lost 3 bases, leaving 5 bases of the junction unmatched. Germline V gives CDR1 SGDLS, CDR2 YYNGEE. The CDR3 runs to 15 residues. The CDR3 nucleotides read TGTGCCAGCAGCGCGGGACAGGGAGTCAATTCACCCCTCCACTTT. Protein product: CASSAGQGVNSPLHF.

The gene calls are TRBV27 and TRBJ1-6, with D maybe TRBD1 (6 bases). Germline V gene data show CDR1 as MNHEY and CDR2 as SMNVEV (reference sequence). Trimming shortened V by 1 base and J by 10 bases, and 17 bases separated the two germline ends. There are 16 residues in the CDR3. CDR3 in DNA: TGTGCCAGCAGTTTATTGGGGGGGCGCCTTGGATCACCCCTCCACTTT. Translating it yields CASSLLGGRLGSPLHF.

Turning to this clone: Other DNA sequences within the sample encode an identical CDR3. The genes are TRBV28 and TRBJ1-1, with a weak D call TRBD1 (6 bases). This CDR3 comprises 14 residues. CDR1 MDHEN and CDR2 SYDVKM come from the germline V gene. With 3 bases removed from V and 1 base from J, the gap between germline ends came to 9 bases. The CDR3, as DNA: TGTGCCAGCAGTTTCCGGGACAAGAACACTGAAGCTTTCTTT. As protein: CASSFRDKNTEAFF.

The chain recombines TRBV7-3 with TRBJ2-7, with TRBD2 matching over 12 bases. The CDR3 consists of 17 residues. The junction had 13 bases not matched to a gene; V was cut back by 5 bases and J by 5 bases. Germline values: CDR1 SGHTA, CDR2 FQGTGA. CDR3 nucleotide sequence: TGTGCCAGCAGCGCCTCGCCGCTGACTAGCGGGAGAAACGAGCAGTACTTC. This translates into CASSASPLTSGRNEQYF.

This clone was recorded only once. The chain employs TRBV13 and TRBJ2-1; 7 bases are shared with TRBD2. Germline lookup yields CDR1 PRHDT and CDR2 FYEKMQ (reference sequence). V lost 5 bases and J lost 0; bases outside the gene matches: 10. The CDR3 extends over 17 amino acids. CDR3 bases: TGTGCCAGCAGCCGTACGTGGACTAGGAGCTCCTACAATGAGCAGTTCTTC. The encoded protein is CASSRTWTRSSYNEQFF. Full variable domain (remainder filled in from reference TRBV13 and TRBJ2-1): AAGVIQSPRHLIKEKRETATLKCYPIPRHDTVYWYQQGPGQDPQFLISFYEKMQSDKGSIPDRFSAQQFSDYHSELNMSSLELGDSALYFCASSRTWTRSSYNEQFFGPGTRLTVL.